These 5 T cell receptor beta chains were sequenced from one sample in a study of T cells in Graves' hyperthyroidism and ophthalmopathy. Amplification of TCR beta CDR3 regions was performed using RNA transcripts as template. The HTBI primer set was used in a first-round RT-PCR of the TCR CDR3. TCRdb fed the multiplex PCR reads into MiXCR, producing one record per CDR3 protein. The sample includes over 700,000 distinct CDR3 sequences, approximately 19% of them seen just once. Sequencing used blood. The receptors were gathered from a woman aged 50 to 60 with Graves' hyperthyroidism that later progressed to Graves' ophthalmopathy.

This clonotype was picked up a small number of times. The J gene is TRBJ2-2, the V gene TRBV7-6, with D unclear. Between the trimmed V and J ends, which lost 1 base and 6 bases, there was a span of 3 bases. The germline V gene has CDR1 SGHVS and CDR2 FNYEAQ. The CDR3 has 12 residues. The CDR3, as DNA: TGTGCCAGCAGCTTAGAGCCCGGGGAGCTGTTTTTT. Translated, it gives CASSLEPGELFF.

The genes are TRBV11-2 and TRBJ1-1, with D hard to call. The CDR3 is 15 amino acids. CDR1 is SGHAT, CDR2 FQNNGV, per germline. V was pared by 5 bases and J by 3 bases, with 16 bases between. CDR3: CASSPKRSGDTEAFF. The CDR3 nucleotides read TGTGCCAGCAGCCCGAAAAGGTCTGGGGACACTGAAGCTTTCTTT.

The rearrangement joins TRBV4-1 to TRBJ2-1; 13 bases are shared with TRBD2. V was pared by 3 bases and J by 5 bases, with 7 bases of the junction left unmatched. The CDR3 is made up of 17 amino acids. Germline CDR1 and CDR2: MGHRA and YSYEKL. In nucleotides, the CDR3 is TGCGCCAGCAGCCATGGAACTAGCGGGGGGGTAAACAATGAGCAGTTCTTC. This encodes CASSHGTSGGVNNEQFF.

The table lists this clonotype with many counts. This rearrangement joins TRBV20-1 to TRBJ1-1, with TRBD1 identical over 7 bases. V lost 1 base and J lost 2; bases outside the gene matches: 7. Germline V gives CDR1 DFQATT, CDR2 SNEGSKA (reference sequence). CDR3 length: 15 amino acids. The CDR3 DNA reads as TGCAGTGCTAGAGCCTGGGACAGCCCTAACACTGAAGCTTTCTTT. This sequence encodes CSARAWDSPNTEAFF.

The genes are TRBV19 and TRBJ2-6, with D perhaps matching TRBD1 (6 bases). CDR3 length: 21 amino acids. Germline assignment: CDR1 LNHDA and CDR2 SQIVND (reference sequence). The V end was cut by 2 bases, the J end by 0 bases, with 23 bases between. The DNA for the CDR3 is TGTGCCAGTAGTATACCCGCCGGGGATCAGGGGAAATTCTCTGGGGCCAACGTCCTGACTTTC. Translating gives CASSIPAGDQGKFSGANVLTF.